What follows describes a single T cell receptor (beta chain). Its target is unknown. The data stem from a study of cytomegalovirus exposure and HLA in healthy donors. Study-wide results and caveats: As immune exposure information, only CMV serostatus was available.

V shed 5 bases and J 3 bases; nucleotides not matched to a gene: 5. Germline V gene sequence: CDR1 SGHDT, CDR2 YYEEEE. This CDR3 spans 15 amino acids. PCR used 60 Vbeta primers and 13 Jbeta primers. Only in-frame clones appear in the TCRdb table, and some are missing; sequencing was by immunoSEQ multiplex PCR. The repertoire holds 80,000 or so clones, 75% to 80% seen once, with 3.5% to 5.5% in the top ten. Material for sequencing was PBMCs. This receptor was obtained from a man aged 35-49 years in good health and CMV-seronegative. V and J are TRBV5-6 and TRBJ1-4; 9 bases match TRBD1. The CDR3 spells CASSPGQGSNEKLFF. The DNA for the CDR3 is TGTGCCAGCAGTCCAGGACAGGGGTCTAATGAAAAACTGTTTTTT.